A single sample is the source of the 23 T cell receptor beta chains below, sequenced in a study of OX40 agonist ivuxolimab in advanced cancers. The method was immunoSEQ multiplex PCR; TCRdb's version includes in-frame clones alone and lacks a portion of them. The sample lists 70,000 or so clones, 80% to 95% occurring once. The material sequenced was CD4+ or CD8+ T cells sorted from blood, taken in a trial of the OX40 agonist ivuxolimab. These receptors all stem from an adult with an advanced solid tumor such as melanoma, head and neck, liver or kidney cancer.

The J gene is TRBJ2-5, the V gene TRBV11-2; D is perhaps TRBD1 (5 bases). The CDR3 runs 17 residues. V was clipped by 5 bases and J by 3 bases, with 22 bases between them. Germline CDR1 SGHAT, CDR2 FQNNGV. The CDR3 here is CASSHPKLLTEEETQYF. CDR3 DNA sequence: TGTGCCAGCAGCCACCCCAAACTTTTGACAGAGGAAGAGACCCAGTACTTC.

The V gene is TRBV27, the J gene TRBJ1-5; D unresolved. CDR1 and CDR2 (germline): MNHEY, SMNVEV (reference sequence). CDR3 length: 15 amino acids. V was clipped by 0 bases and J by 4 bases, with 10 bases between them. CDR3 protein: CASSLSTGENQPQHF. CDR3 bases: TGTGCCAGCAGTTTATCGACTGGGGAAAATCAGCCCCAGCATTTT.

This clone came up once. The chain combines TRBV11-2 with TRBJ2-7; maybe TRBD1 (6 bases). The CDR3 extends over 16 amino acids. The germline V gene encodes CDR1 SGHAT and CDR2 FQNNGV. V lost 5 bases and J 6 bases, leaving 23 bases between the germline ends. DNA of the CDR3: TGTGCCAGCAGCCCAGAGGTTGGACAGTTTGGCTCCGAGCAGTACTTC. Encoded protein: CASSPEVGQFGSEQYF.

The J gene is TRBJ2-7, the V gene TRBV2; D call uncertain. V was pared by 4 bases and J by 4 bases, with 23 bases between. Germline CDR1 reads SNHLY; CDR2 reads FYNNEI. The CDR3 is made up of 17 amino acids. CDR3 coding DNA: TGTGCCAGCAGTGCTATCTCGGCCCGAACGGCCGATTACGAGCAGTACTTC. Its translation is CASSAISARTADYEQYF.

V and J are TRBV19 and TRBJ2-7; D remains ambiguous. CDR1 is LNHDA, CDR2 SQIVND, per germline (reference sequence). The ends were cut back, 5 bases at V and 0 bases at J, with 11 bases in the middle. The length of the CDR3 is 14 residues. CDR3 in amino acids: CASSEVGSSYEQYF. CDR3 nucleotide sequence: TGTGCCAGTAGTGAGGTGGGAAGCTCCTACGAGCAGTACTTC.

The J gene is TRBJ2-7, the V gene TRBV18; TRBD1 matches at 9 bases. This CDR3 has 17 residues. Germline-derived CDR1 and CDR2 are KGHSH and LQKENI. V dropped 3 bases and J dropped 5; count of bases not matched to a gene: 14. CDR3 sequence (DNA): TGTGCCAGCTCACCCCCTTTCGCGGACAGGGGAGTTAACGAGCAGTACTTC. This codes for CASSPPFADRGVNEQYF.

There are a few counts of this clone. The gene calls are TRBV19 and TRBJ1-2, with a tentative D call TRBD1 (6 bases). The V end was cut by 7 bases, the J end by 8 bases, with 20 bases between. Germline V CDR1 and CDR2: LNHDA, SQIVND (reference sequence). This CDR3 spans 14 amino acids. For the CDR3, the DNA is TGTGCCAGTACCGGCTGGGCAGGGGCCGGCGGCTACACCTTC. This gives the protein CASTGWAGAGGYTF.

The rearrangement links TRBV2 to TRBJ2-2, with 9 bases matching TRBD1. This CDR3 contains 15 residues. In germline, CDR1 is SNHLY, CDR2 FYNNEI. V lost 5 bases to trimming and J lost 5 bases; unmatched junction nucleotides: 6. The CDR3 region is CASSPDRGRTGELFF. CDR3 nucleotides: TGTGCCAGCAGTCCGGACAGGGGAAGAACCGGGGAGCTGTTTTTT.

The genes are TRBV27 and TRBJ1-2; 7 bases map to TRBD1. J was trimmed by 4 bases and V by 5 bases; bases with no gene match: 4. The CDR3 is 13 amino acids. Germline assignment: CDR1 MNHEY and CDR2 SMNVEV (reference sequence). The CDR3 loop reads CASSPRTGYGYTF. The CDR3 nucleotides read TGTGCCAGCAGTCCTAGGACAGGCTATGGCTACACCTTC.

CDR3 bases: TGTGCCAGCAGTCCGGGACAGGCCTCCTCCTACGAGCAGTACTTC. It encodes CASSPGQASSYEQYF. J is TRBJ2-7 and V is TRBV27; 8 nucleotides align to TRBD1. This CDR3 spans 15 amino acids. Germline V CDR1 and CDR2: MNHEY, SMNVEV (reference sequence). V trimming: 5 bases; J trimming: 0 bases; junction bases outside the gene matches: 6.

The V call is TRBV7-6, the J call TRBJ2-5; TRBD1 agrees at 9 bases. CDR1 and CDR2 from the germline V gene are SGHVS and FNYEAQ. V shed 3 bases and J 2 bases; nucleotides not matched to a gene: 4. CDR3 size: 15 residues. The CDR3 spells CASSFGTGWQETQYF. CDR3 DNA sequence: TGTGCCAGCAGCTTCGGGACAGGGTGGCAAGAGACCCAGTACTTC.

The genes are TRBV27 and TRBJ2-2; D is unclear. The germline CDR1 and CDR2 sequences are MNHEY and SMNVEV (reference sequence). There are 13 residues in the CDR3. Trimming pared 5 bases from V and 5 bases from J, leaving 9 bases between. This chain's CDR3 is CASSPSGTGELFF. The CDR3 nucleotides read TGTGCCAGCAGTCCGAGTGGTACCGGGGAGCTGTTTTTT.

V usage is TRBV7-9 and J usage is TRBJ2-5, with D perhaps TRBD1 (7 bases). V lost 5 bases and J lost 4, with 14 bases in between. CDR1 and CDR2 from the germline V gene are SEHNR and FQNEAQ (reference sequence). The CDR3 loop spans 14 amino acids. The CDR3 coding sequence is TGTGCCAGCAGCCCACCCCAGGGGGGAGAGACCCAGTACTTC. Its translation is CASSPPQGGETQYF.

The CDR3 sequence is CASSLAGSSYEQYF. For the CDR3, the DNA is TGTGCCAGCAGCTTAGCCGGGAGCTCCTACGAGCAGTACTTC. V usage is TRBV7-6 and J usage is TRBJ2-7; tentatively, D is TRBD2 (6 bases). Germline CDR1 reads SGHVS; CDR2 reads FNYEAQ. The CDR3 runs 14 residues. Trimming took off 0 bases at V and 0 bases at J, with 6 bases between the two ends. Full variable domain (rest looked up from reference TRBV7-6 and TRBJ2-7): GAGVSQSPRYKVTKRGQDVALRCDPISGHVSLYWYRQALGQGPEFLTYFNYEAQQDKSGLPNDRFSAERPEGSISTLTIQRTEQRDSAMYRCASSLAGSSYEQYFGPGTRLTVT.

This clone appeared once. The chain has TRBV10-3 and TRBJ2-7; D is uncertain. Between the trimmed V and J ends, which lost 8 bases and 2 bases, there was a span of 13 bases. This CDR3 has 13 residues. In germline, CDR1 is ENHRY, CDR2 SYGVKD. The CDR3 reads CAIGPGGTYEQYF. The CDR3 DNA sequence: TGTGCCATCGGCCCGGGCGGAACCTACGAGCAGTACTTC.

The chain combines TRBV11-2 with TRBJ1-4, with 9 nucleotides matching TRBD1. The V gene's germline CDR1 is SGHAT and CDR2 FQNNGV. Trimming removed 1 base from V and 7 bases from J; junction bases left unmatched: 10. CDR3 length: 17 residues. CDR3 protein: CASSLVGPGQGSEKLFF. As DNA, the CDR3 is TGTGCCAGCAGCTTAGTCGGGCCGGGACAGGGATCTGAAAAACTGTTTTTT.

V gene TRBV6-7 combines with J gene TRBJ1-2; D might be TRBD1 (5 bases). TRBV6-7 carries the ORF label, with uncertain function. With 3 bases removed from V and 8 bases from J, the gap between germline ends came to 16 bases. The CDR3 is 14 amino acids. The CDR3 coding sequence is TGTGCCAGCAGTTATCTGCGGGTCGGGGGGGGCTACACCTTC. Translated, it gives CASSYLRVGGGYTF.

This sequence joins TRBV7-6 and TRBJ2-7; TRBD1 agrees at 9 bases. With V trimmed by 5 bases and J by 6 bases, 5 bases remained unmatched. Per the germline V gene, CDR1 is SGHVS and CDR2 is FNYEAQ. The CDR3 loop spans 13 amino acids. In DNA form, the CDR3 reads TGTGCCAGCAGCGCGGGGACAGGGTTCGAGCAGTACTTC. Translated, it gives CASSAGTGFEQYF.

This rearrangement joins TRBV15 to TRBJ2-5; TRBD2 matches at 8 bases. The V gene end was trimmed by 6 bases and the J gene end by 5 bases; junction bases not matched to a gene: 11. Germline CDR1 and CDR2: LNHNV and YYDKDF (reference sequence). The CDR3 extends over 15 amino acids. Here the CDR3 DNA reads TGTGCCACCAGGACAGCGGGACTAGTTGGGGAGACCCAGTACTTC. It translates to CATRTAGLVGETQYF.

V usage is TRBV6-6 and J usage is TRBJ1-2, with 8 bases lining up with TRBD1. Germline V lookup: CDR1 MNHNY, CDR2 SVGAGI (reference sequence). J lost 6 bases, V lost 6 bases, and 15 bases had no gene match. This CDR3 has 16 residues. CDR3 bases: TGTGCCAGCAGCGCTTCCGTCGCGGACAGGGCGGATGGCTACACCTTC. The encoded protein is CASSASVADRADGYTF.

In this sample, this clone turned up a few times. The chain joins TRBV19 to TRBJ2-1, with D unresolved. This CDR3 is 15 amino acids long. CDR1 is LNHDA and CDR2 is SQIVND in the germline V gene (reference sequence). V was trimmed by 1 base and J by 0 bases, leaving 7 bases between them. CDR3 in DNA: TGTGCCAGTAGTATAGCCTCCCGCTCCTACAATGAGCAGTTCTTC. Its protein product is CASSIASRSYNEQFF.

The rearrangement links TRBV10-3 to TRBJ2-7, with D possibly being TRBD2 (6 bases). The CDR3 has 14 amino acids. Germline CDR1 ENHRY, CDR2 SYGVKD. V was pared by 10 bases and J by 0 bases, with 16 bases between. The CDR3 loop is CASGGDGDSYEQYF. The DNA for the CDR3 is TGTGCCAGCGGAGGGGACGGAGACTCCTACGAGCAGTACTTC.

Comment on this clone: The germline gene is not matched at one end of the junction; a read error may be the cause. V usage is TRBV7-7 and J usage is TRBJ2-5; 7 nucleotides line up with TRBD1. Germline CDR1 is SSHAT and CDR2 is FNYEAQ (reference sequence). The CDR3 has 15 amino acids. CDR3 sequence reads: CASSSRDRVEETQYF. The CDR3 nucleotides are TGTGCTAGCAGCTCCCGGGACAGAGTAGAGGAGACCCAGTACTTC.